This TCR beta chain is from a study of pediatric ulcerative colitis. Background on the study: Ulcerative colitis patients had pancolitis or left-sided colitis, with confirming histology. The study, taken as a whole, reports: Compared with controls, ulcerative colitis showed greater blood-rectum clone sharing. Repertoires came from total lymphocyte DNA, not specific subsets. Acute severe colitis showed lower rectal diversity from clonal expansions.

About this clone: Antigen: not known.

The germline V gene encodes CDR1 GTSNPN and CDR2 SVGIG (reference sequence). V shed 2 bases and J shed 5 bases, with 13 bases lying between them. The CDR3 loop spans 14 amino acids. Sequenced by immunoSEQ multiplex PCR; TCRdb stores in-frame clones only, minus some. The sample has fewer than 45,000 clones, over 65% seen once. V gene TRBV30 combines with J gene TRBJ1-5; TRBD1 is a possible D gene (6 bases). The sequencing input was blood. This TCR derives from a girl aged 5-17 years with moderate ulcerative colitis. The CDR3 loop reads CAWSPQGWYQPQHF. CDR3 DNA: TGTGCCTGGAGTCCTCAGGGGTGGTATCAGCCCCAGCATTTT.